This passage covers 10 T cell receptor beta chains from one sample sequenced in a study of identical twins. TCRdb recomputed calls from the 5' RACE reads with MiXCR, one row per CDR3 protein. The table has fewer than 450,000 distinct CDR3 sequences, 8.5% to 10% seen once. The sample consisted of naive T cells sorted from blood. These TCRs come from a woman aged 50 to 60 in good health.

The sample holds a few counts of this clonotype. V usage is TRBV12-3 or TRBV12-4 and J usage is TRBJ1-2; unclear D gene. The CDR3 is made up of 13 amino acids. The V end lost 2 bases, the J end lost 0 bases, and 4 bases lay between the germline ends. CDR3 nucleotide sequence: TGTGCCAGCAGTTTAAAGCCTAACTATGGCTACACCTTC. Protein product: CASSLKPNYGYTF.

The chain carries TRBV5-1 and TRBJ2-7; 7 nucleotides agree with TRBD2. J was trimmed by 0 bases and V by 1 base; bases with no gene match: 4. Per the germline V gene, CDR1 is SGHRS and CDR2 is YFSETQ. This CDR3 is 15 amino acids long. CDR3 loop: CASSLSSGSSYEQYF. The CDR3 DNA sequence: TGCGCCAGCAGCTTGTCTAGCGGAAGCTCCTACGAGCAGTACTTC.

This clonotype showed up just a few times. The V and J genes are TRBV10-3 and TRBJ2-1; TRBD2 agrees at 11 bases. V shed 3 bases and J 9 bases; nucleotides not matched to a gene: 4. Germline-derived CDR1 and CDR2 are ENHRY and SYGVKD. The CDR3 consists of 14 residues. The CDR3 DNA reads as TGTGCCATCAGTGAAACTAGCGGGAGTAGTGAGCAGTTCTTC. This codes for CAISETSGSSEQFF.

This clonotype was seen only a few times. The rearrangement joins TRBV10-1 to TRBJ2-1, with TRBD2 matching over 11 bases. The germline gives CDR1 WNHNN, CDR2 SYGVQD (reference sequence). V dropped 2 bases and J dropped 9; count of bases not matched to a gene: 12. The CDR3 contains 17 residues. CDR3 sequence reads: CASSETPASGRLGEQFF. The DNA of the CDR3 is TGCGCCAGCAGTGAGACCCCAGCTAGCGGGAGGCTGGGTGAGCAGTTCTTC.

This clonotype has a count of ten or more. The chain couples TRBV29-1 to TRBJ1-2; tentative D call: TRBD1 (6 bases). CDR1 and CDR2 (germline): SQVTM, ANQGSEA. V lost 3 bases and J 4 bases, leaving 18 bases between the germline ends. The CDR3 has 15 amino acids. The CDR3 reads CSVDPIQGSLYGYTF. The CDR3 bases are TGCAGCGTTGATCCTATACAGGGCTCTCTCTATGGCTACACCTTC.

The chain carries TRBV10-3 and TRBJ2-5; 7 bases match TRBD1. V shed 3 bases, J shed 4 bases, and the junction held 8 bases outside the gene matches. The CDR3 loop spans 15 amino acids. Germline V gene lookup returns CDR1 ENHRY and CDR2 SYGVKD. CDR3: CAISDRDRRGETQYF. The CDR3 bases are TGTGCCATCAGTGACCGGGACAGAAGGGGAGAGACCCAGTACTTC.

V and J are TRBV5-1 and TRBJ1-2; D may be TRBD1 (6 bases). The CDR3 has 14 amino acids. Germline CDR1 SGHRS, CDR2 YFSETQ. The V end was cut by 3 bases, the J end by 8 bases, with 17 bases between. CDR3 bases: TGCGCCAGCAGCTCCGGAAGGGGGTATGGAGGCTACACCTTC. It encodes CASSSGRGYGGYTF.

J is TRBJ2-1 and V is TRBV11-3; 7 positions match TRBD2. Germline loops: CDR1 SGHNT, CDR2 YENEEA. CDR3 length: 15 amino acids. J lost 4 bases, V lost 7 bases, and 10 bases had no gene match. DNA of the CDR3: TGTGCCAGCACCCCCGGGGGAGGGGCTTACAATGAGCAGTTCTTC. Translating gives CASTPGGGAYNEQFF.

This clonotype was seen a handful of times. The gene calls are TRBV6-2 or TRBV6-3 and TRBJ1-5, with 9 nucleotides matching TRBD1. Germline loops: CDR1 MNHEY, CDR2 SVGEGT. Trimming took 4 bases from V and 5 from J; bases not matched to a gene: 9. This CDR3 comprises 16 residues. This CDR3 reads CASSSLQQGADQPQHF. The CDR3 DNA reads TGTGCCAGCAGTTCCCTACAACAGGGGGCGGATCAGCCCCAGCATTTT.

The chain is built from TRBV20-1 and TRBJ2-1; the D gene is possibly TRBD1 (5 bases). Germline V gene sequence: CDR1 DFQATT, CDR2 SNEGSKA (reference sequence). Trimming took off 1 base at V and 4 bases at J, with 8 bases between the two ends. The CDR3 sequence is 13 residues long. CDR3 bases: TGCAGTGCTAGAGGAGGACATTACAATGAGCAGTTCTTC. This gives the protein CSARGGHYNEQFF.